This T cell receptor beta chain came from a study of follicular helper T cells after annual influenza vaccination. Findings and caveats of the study: ICOS-CD38- cTfh most often held earlier Day 7 ICOS+CD38+ clones.

Using immunoSEQ multiplex PCR, the repertoire was profiled, and TCRdb retains in-frame clones only, with some absent. The sample consists of about 9,700 clones, approximately 87% of them appearing once. Time point indicated: 2015-2016 season, 7 days after influenza vaccination. No donor had influenza vaccine in the prior 6 months; all lived in the community. This CDR3 comprises 15 residues. Per the germline V gene, CDR1 is GTSNPN and CDR2 is SVGIG (reference sequence). Trimming removed 4 bases from V and 2 bases from J; junction bases left unmatched: 8. A remark on this clone: Its antigen is unidentified.

The genes are TRBV30 and TRBJ2-3, with TRBD2 identical over 8 bases. The material sequenced was CXCR5- memory CD4+ T cells sorted from blood, taken 7 days after influenza vaccination. This clonotype was obtained from an adult who received the influenza vaccine. CDR3 amino acids: CAWIRRGAVTDTQYF. The CDR3 DNA follows: TGTGCCTGGATCCGGCGGGGGGCGGTCACAGATACGCAGTATTTT.